These 5 T cell receptor beta chains originate from one sample sequenced in a study of Graves' ophthalmopathy and Graves' hyperthyroidism (dated by TCRdb to 2017 to 2018). The listed sequencing device is Illumina HiSeq 2000. TCR beta CDR3 regions were amplified from RNA transcripts for repertoire sequencing. A first-round RT-PCR used HTBI primers with the Qiagen OneStep RT-PCR kit, followed by a second-round multiplex PCR, size selection and purification. The public reads were quality trimmed at Q25 with fastp and then assembled into clones with MiXCR by TCRdb, keeping productive beta chains. Entries that share a CDR3 protein sequence are merged under the most common genes and DNA. The sample table shows about 50,000 distinct CDR3 sequences, and less than 55% are seen once. The top ten hold 4.5% to 5% of the sample. The sample comprised peripheral blood. Receptor source: an adult woman with Graves' ophthalmopathy.

This chain uses TRBV28 with TRBJ1-4; 8 bases are a match to TRBD1. V dropped 7 bases and J dropped 0; count of bases not matched to a gene: 10. Germline values: CDR1 MDHEN, CDR2 SYDVKM. This CDR3 spans 17 amino acids. CDR3 DNA: TGTGCCAGCATGTCCCGGGGGGGACAGGCAACTAATGAAAAACTGTTTTTT. This sequence encodes CASMSRGGQATNEKLFF. The full variable domain, its missing parts supplied by reference TRBV28 and TRBJ1-4, is DVKVTQSSRYLVKRTGEKVFLECVQDMDHENMFWYRQDPGLGLRLIYFSYDVKMKEKGDIPEGYSVSREKKERFSLILESASTNQTSMYLCASMSRGGQATNEKLFFGSGTQLSVL.

This clonotype was observed many times. The chain is built from TRBV12-3 or TRBV12-4 and TRBJ2-7; D possibly corresponds to TRBD1 (5 bases). The CDR3 contains 12 residues. Deletions cut 0 bases from V and 6 bases from J, with 6 bases between. DNA for the CDR3: TGTGCCAGCAGTTTAGCAGGGGCCGAGCAGTACTTC. It yields the protein CASSLAGAEQYF.

This clonotype was seen at least ten times. The J gene is TRBJ2-7, the V gene TRBV6-2 or TRBV6-3, with 9 bases aligning to TRBD1. This CDR3 is built from 18 residues. V dropped 7 bases and J dropped 9; count of bases not matched to a gene: 25. Germline values: CDR1 MNHEY, CDR2 SVGEGT. CDR3 sequence (DNA): TGTGCCAGCAACCCGAGACAGGGGGGGGAGCGGGCTGGGGCTGGGCAGTACTTC. This sequence encodes CASNPRQGGERAGAGQYF.

This clonotype occurred many times. V gene TRBV19 combines with J gene TRBJ2-7; 7 bases are a match to TRBD1. The germline CDR1 and CDR2 sequences are LNHDA and SQIVND (reference sequence). The CDR3 runs 11 residues. V was pared by 8 bases and J by 3 bases, with 1 base of the junction left unmatched. This CDR3 is CASQGVYEQYF. The CDR3 DNA follows: TGTGCCAGTCAGGGGGTCTACGAGCAGTACTTC. The full variable domain, in which reference TRBV19 and TRBJ2-7 provide the parts outside the CDR3, is DGGITQSPKYLFRKEGQNVTLSCEQNLNHDAMYWYRQDPGQGLRLIYYSQIVNDFQKGDIAEGYSVSREKKESFPLTVTSAQKNPTAFYLCASQGVYEQYFGPGTRLTVT.

The chain links TRBV11-2 to TRBJ1-1; D may be TRBD1 (6 bases). Germline CDR1 SGHAT, CDR2 FQNNGV. The CDR3 is 14 amino acids. V dropped 5 bases and J dropped 7 bases, with 17 bases sitting between them. CDR3 region: CASSHSTGMNEAFF. In DNA, the CDR3 is TGTGCCAGCAGCCATTCAACAGGGATGAATGAAGCTTTCTTT.